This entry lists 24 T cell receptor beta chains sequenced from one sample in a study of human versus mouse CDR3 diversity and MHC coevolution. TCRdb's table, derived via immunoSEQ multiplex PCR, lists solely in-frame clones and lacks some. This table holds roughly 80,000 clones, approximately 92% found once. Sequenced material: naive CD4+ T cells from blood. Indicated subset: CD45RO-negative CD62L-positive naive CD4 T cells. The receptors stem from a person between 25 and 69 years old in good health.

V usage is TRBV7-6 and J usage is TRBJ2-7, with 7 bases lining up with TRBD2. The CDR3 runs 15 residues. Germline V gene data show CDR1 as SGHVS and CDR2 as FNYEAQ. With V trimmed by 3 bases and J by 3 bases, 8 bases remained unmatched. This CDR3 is CASSLGGAASYEQYF. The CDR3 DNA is TGTGCCAGCAGCTTGGGAGGGGCAGCGAGCTACGAGCAGTACTTC.

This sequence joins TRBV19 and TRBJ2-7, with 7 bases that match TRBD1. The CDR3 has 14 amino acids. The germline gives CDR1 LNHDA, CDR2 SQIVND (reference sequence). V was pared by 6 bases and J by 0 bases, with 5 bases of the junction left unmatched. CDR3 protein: CASSRGFGSYEQYF. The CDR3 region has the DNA TGTGCCAGTAGCAGGGGGTTCGGCTCCTACGAGCAGTACTTC.

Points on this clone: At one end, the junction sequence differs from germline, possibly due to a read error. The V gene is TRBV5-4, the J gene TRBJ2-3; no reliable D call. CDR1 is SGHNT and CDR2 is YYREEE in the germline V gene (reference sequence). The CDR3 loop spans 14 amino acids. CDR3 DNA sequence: TGTGCCAGCCGCTTGAGCTTCCAAACAGATACGCAGTATTTT. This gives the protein CASRLSFQTDTQYF.

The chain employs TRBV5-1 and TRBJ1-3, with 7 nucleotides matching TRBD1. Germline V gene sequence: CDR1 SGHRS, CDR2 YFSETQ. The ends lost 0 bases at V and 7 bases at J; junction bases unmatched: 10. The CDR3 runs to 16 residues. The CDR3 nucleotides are TGCGCCAGCAGCTTGGCCCCGGGGACAGATCGGAACACCATATATTTT. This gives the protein CASSLAPGTDRNTIYF. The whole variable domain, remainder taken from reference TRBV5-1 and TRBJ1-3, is KAGVTQTPRYLIKTRGQQVTLSCSPISGHRSVSWYQQTPGQGLQFLFEYFSETQRNKGNFPGRFSGRQFSNSRSEMNVSTLELGDSALYLCASSLAPGTDRNTIYFGEGSWLTVV.

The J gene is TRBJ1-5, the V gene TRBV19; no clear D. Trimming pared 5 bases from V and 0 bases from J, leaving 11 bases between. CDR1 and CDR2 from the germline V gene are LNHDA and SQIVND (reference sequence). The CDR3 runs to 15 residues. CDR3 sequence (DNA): TGTGCCAGTAGTCAAGACTTGAATAGCAATCAGCCCCAGCATTTT. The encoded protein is CASSQDLNSNQPQHF.

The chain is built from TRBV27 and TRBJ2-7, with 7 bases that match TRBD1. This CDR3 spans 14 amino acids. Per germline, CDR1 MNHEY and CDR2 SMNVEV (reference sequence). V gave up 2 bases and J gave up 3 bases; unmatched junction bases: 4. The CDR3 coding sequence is TGTGCCAGCAGTTTAAAGGGGGCGGACTACGAGCAGTACTTC. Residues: CASSLKGADYEQYF.

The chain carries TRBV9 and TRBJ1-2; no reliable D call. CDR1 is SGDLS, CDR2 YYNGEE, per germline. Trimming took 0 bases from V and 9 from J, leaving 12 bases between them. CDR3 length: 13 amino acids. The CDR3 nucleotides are TGTGCCAGCAGCGTAGATGGTGAGTCGCGCTACACCTTC. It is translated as CASSVDGESRYTF.

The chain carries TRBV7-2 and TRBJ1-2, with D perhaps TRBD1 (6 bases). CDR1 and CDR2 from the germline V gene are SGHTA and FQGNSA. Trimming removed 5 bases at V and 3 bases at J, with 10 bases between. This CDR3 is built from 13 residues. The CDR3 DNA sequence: TGTGCCAGCAGCGTAGGGGGGGACTATGGCTACACCTTC. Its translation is CASSVGGDYGYTF.

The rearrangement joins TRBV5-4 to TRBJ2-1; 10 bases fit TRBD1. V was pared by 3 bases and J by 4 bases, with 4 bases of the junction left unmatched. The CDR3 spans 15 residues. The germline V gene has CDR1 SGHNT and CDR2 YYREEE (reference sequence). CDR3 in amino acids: CASSSTGQGYNEQFF. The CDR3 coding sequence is TGTGCCAGCAGCTCGACGGGACAGGGGTACAATGAGCAGTTCTTC.

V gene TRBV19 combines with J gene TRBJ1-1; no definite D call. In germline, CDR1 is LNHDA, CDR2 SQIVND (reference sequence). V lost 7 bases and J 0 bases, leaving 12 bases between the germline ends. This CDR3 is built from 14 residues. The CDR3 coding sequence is TGTGCCAGTAACGCCGGCGGGATGAACACTGAAGCTTTCTTT. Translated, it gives CASNAGGMNTEAFF.

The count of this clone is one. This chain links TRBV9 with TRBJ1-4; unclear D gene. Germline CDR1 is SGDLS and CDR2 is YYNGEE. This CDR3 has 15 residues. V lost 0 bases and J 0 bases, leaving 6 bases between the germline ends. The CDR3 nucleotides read TGTGCCAGCAGCGTAGGAGTAACAACTAATGAAAAACTGTTTTTT. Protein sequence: CASSVGVTTNEKLFF.

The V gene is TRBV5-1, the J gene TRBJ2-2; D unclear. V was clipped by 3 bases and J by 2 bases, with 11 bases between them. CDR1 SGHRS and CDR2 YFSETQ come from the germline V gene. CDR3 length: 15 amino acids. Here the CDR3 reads CASSYGSVNTGELFF. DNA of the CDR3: TGCGCCAGCAGCTACGGTAGTGTCAACACCGGGGAGCTGTTTTTT.

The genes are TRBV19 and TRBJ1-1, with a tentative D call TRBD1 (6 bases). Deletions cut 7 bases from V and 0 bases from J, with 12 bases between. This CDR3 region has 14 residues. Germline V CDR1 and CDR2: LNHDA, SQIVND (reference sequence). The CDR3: CASIRGGLNTEAFF. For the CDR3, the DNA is TGTGCCAGTATTCGAGGGGGACTGAACACTGAAGCTTTCTTT.

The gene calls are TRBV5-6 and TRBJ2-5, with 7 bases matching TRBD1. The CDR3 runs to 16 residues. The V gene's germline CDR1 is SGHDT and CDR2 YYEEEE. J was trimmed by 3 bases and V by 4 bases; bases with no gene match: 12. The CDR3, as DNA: TGTGCCAGCAGCGTCCCCGGTCAGGGGACAGAAGAGACCCAGTACTTC. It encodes CASSVPGQGTEETQYF.

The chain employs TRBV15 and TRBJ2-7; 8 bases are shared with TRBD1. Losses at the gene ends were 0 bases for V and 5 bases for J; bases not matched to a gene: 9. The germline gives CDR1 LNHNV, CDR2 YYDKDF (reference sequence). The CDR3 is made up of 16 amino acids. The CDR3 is CATSRDWDRKVHEQYF. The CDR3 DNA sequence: TGTGCCACCAGCAGAGATTGGGACAGGAAAGTCCACGAGCAGTACTTC.

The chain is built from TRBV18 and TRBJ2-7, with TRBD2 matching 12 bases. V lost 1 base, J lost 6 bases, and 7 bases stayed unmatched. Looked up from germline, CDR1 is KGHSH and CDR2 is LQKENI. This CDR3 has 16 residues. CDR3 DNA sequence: TGTGCCAGCTCACCACGAATAGCTAGCGGGAGGGGCGAGCAGTACTTC. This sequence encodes CASSPRIASGRGEQYF.

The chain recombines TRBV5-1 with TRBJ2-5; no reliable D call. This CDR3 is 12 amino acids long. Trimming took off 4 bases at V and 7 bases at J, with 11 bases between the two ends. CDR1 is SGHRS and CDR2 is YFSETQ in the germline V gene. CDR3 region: CASSTPSGTQYF. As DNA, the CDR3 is TGCGCCAGCAGCACCCCGAGTGGGACCCAGTACTTC.

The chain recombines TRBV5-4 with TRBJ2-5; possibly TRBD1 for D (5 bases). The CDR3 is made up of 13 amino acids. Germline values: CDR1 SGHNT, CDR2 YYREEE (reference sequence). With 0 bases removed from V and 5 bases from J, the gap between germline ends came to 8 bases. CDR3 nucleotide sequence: TGTGCCAGCAGCTTGGTAGACAGCGAGACCCAGTACTTC. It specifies CASSLVDSETQYF. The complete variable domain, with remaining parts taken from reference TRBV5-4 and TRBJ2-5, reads ETGVTQSPTHLIKTRGQQVTLRCSSQSGHNTVSWYQQALGQGPQFIFQYYREEENGRGNFPPRFSGLQFPNYSSELNVNALELDDSALYLCASSLVDSETQYFGPGTRLLVL.

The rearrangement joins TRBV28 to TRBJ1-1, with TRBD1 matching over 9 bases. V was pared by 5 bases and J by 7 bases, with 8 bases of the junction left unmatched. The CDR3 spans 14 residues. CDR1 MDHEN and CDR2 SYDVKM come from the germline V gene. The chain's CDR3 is CASSPGQGTYEAFF. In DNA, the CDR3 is TGTGCCAGCAGTCCTGGACAGGGGACTTATGAAGCTTTCTTT.

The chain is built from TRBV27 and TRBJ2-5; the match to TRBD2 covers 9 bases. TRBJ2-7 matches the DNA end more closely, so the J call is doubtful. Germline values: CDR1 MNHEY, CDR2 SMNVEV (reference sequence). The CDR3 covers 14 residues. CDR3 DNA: TGTGCCAGCAGCTCTAGCGGGGCACCACTCGAGCAGTACTTC. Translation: CASSSSGAPLEQYF.

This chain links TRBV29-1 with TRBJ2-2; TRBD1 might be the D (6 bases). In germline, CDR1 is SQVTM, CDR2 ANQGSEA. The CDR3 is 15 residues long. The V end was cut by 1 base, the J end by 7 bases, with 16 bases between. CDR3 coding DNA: TGCAGCGTTGAAGTTTGGCAGGGGAGTAACGGGGAGCTGTTTTTT. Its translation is CSVEVWQGSNGELFF.

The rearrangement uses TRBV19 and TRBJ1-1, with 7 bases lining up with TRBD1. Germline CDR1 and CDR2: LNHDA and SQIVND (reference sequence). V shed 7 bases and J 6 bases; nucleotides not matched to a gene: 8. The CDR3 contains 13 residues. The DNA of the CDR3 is TGTGCCAGTACCCGGGACAGCCCGCCTGAAGCTTTCTTT. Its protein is CASTRDSPPEAFF.

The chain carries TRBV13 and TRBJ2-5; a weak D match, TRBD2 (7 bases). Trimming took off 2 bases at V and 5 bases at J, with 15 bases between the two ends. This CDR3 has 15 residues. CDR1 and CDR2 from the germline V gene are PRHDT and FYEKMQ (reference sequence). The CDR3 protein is CASSLRSSGGETQYF. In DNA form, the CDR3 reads TGTGCCAGCAGCTTAAGGTCCTCGGGGGGCGAGACCCAGTACTTC.

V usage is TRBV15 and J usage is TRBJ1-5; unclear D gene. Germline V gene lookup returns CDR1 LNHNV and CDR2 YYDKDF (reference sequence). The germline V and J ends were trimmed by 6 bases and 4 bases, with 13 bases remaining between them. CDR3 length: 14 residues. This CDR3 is CATRLGGINQPQHF. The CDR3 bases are TGTGCCACCAGGTTGGGAGGGATTAATCAGCCCCAGCATTTT. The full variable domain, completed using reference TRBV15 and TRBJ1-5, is DAMVIQNPRYQVTQFGKPVTLSCSQTLNHNVMYWYQQKSSQAPKLLFHYYDKDFNNEADTPDNFQSRRPNTSFCFLDIRSPGLGDTAMYLCATRLGGINQPQHFGDGTRLSIL.